A selection of T cell receptor beta chains follows, all from one sample in a study of OX40 agonist ivuxolimab in advanced cancers. Assay used: immunoSEQ multiplex PCR; TCRdb lists only in-frame clones, some missing. This table has 75,000 to 95,000 clones, around 92% appearing once. Sample: CD4+ or CD8+ T cells sorted from blood, taken in a trial of the OX40 agonist ivuxolimab. These TCRs come from an adult with an advanced solid tumor such as melanoma, head and neck, liver or kidney cancer. Each CDR3 is given with its conserved first and last residue. D genes are given only for firm matches. Clone sizes are given selectively: once, few, many, or a class where the clone is expanded.

D gene,J gene,clone size,V gene,CDR3 DNA,CDR3 protein
TRBD1,TRBJ2-7,NA,TRBV6-5,TGTGCCAGCAGTTACGGACAGGGGGCTATGTACGAGCAGTACTTC,CASSYGQGAMYEQYF
NA,TRBJ2-2,few,TRBV19,TGTGCCAGTAGTGGCAGGACGAACACCGGGGAGCTGTTTTTT,CASSGRTNTGELFF
TRBD1,TRBJ1-2,NA,TRBV5-1,TGCGCCAGCAGTCCGGACAGGTTGAACTATGGCTACACCTTC,CASSPDRLNYGYTF
NA,TRBJ2-7,NA,TRBV7-2,TGTGCCAGCAGCTTCCCTCCCCCCCCGTACGAGCAGTACTTC,CASSFPPPPYEQYF
NA,TRBJ1-5,NA,TRBV18,TGTGCCAGCTCACCAAGCGTCGGACATGGCAATCAGCCCCAGCATTTT,CASSPSVGHGNQPQHF
NA,TRBJ1-2,NA,TRBV7-9,TGTGCCAGCAGCTTAGAATTTACAGCTAACTATGGCTACACCTTC,CASSLEFTANYGYTF
NA,TRBJ2-3,few,TRBV10-3,TGTGCCATCAACCCAGGGGGGATAGGAACAGATACGCAGTATTTT,CAINPGGIGTDTQYF
NA,TRBJ1-4,NA,TRBV9,TGTGCCAGCAGCGTAGCGGGCGGCGCCACCAAACTGTTTTTT,CASSVAGGATKLFF
NA,TRBJ1-2,NA,TRBV4-3,TGCGCCAGCAGCCATCCAGCAGGGAATGGCTACACCTTC,CASSHPAGNGYTF
TRBD2,TRBJ2-3,once,TRBV19,TGTGCCAGTAAATCGGAGACTAGCGGCACAGATACGCAGTATTTT,CASKSETSGTDTQYF
TRBD1,TRBJ2-7,NA,TRBV7-2,TGTGCCAGCACTCTAGGGGGGACAGGAGCCTACGAGCAGTACTTC,CASTLGGTGAYEQYF
NA,TRBJ2-5,NA,TRBV5-4,TGTGCCAGCAGCTCCGACTTTCGGGGGACCCAGTACTTC,CASSSDFRGTQYF
NA,TRBJ2-1,NA,TRBV28,TGTGCCAGCAAAGGGGGGACCTACAATGAGCAGTTCTTC,CASKGGTYNEQFF